What follows is one T cell receptor beta chain and its context. The target antigen is unknown. This specimen belongs to a study of tumor and adjacent non-tumor tissue in lung cancer. Study as a whole: Histology: eleven to twelve adenocarcinoma, 2 squamous cell carcinoma, 1 small cell lung cancer.

General study points: Normal lung showed higher cumulative top 100 clone frequency than tumor.

No cell sorting was done before RNA was extracted from the tissue. Chemotherapy-naive patients with new lung cancer underwent thoracic surgery in China, August–late 2014. Three rounds of nested PCR, following a modified ARM-PCR protocol, produced the TCRbeta library. TCRdb re-called the multiplex PCR reads through MiXCR, storing one row per CDR3 protein. The table records approximately 65,000 distinct CDR3 sequences, just under 60% of them present only once. V was cut by 9 bases and J by 8 bases, with 33 bases left in between. The CDR3 covers 18 residues. Germline V lookup: CDR1 MNHEY, CDR2 SVGAGI. V is TRBV6-5 and J is TRBJ2-3; D possibly corresponds to TRBD2 (6 bases). The source material was lung tumor tissue. The source of this sequence is a man aged 50 to 60 with non-small cell lung cancer. The CDR3 DNA reads TGTGCCAGTAGCCGAAGCCCTGGGTCGGGACTGGCTATGGGTACGCAGTATTTT. Residues: CASSRSPGSGLAMGTQYF.